This T cell receptor beta chain was recovered during a study of beta chain features in type 1 diabetes (dated by TCRdb to the late 2010s). Background for the entire study: No differences in mean age, gender distribution, total cell number or subset yield were found between patients and healthy donors. Regulatory and stem cell-like memory subsets were isolated from only 8 patients and about eight healthy donors, whereas naive and central memory subsets came from all 30 or so donors. In the study, TCRB repertoires of sorted circulating CD4+ T cell subsets from recently diagnosed type 1 diabetes patients were compared with those of matched healthy donors. A total of around 110,000,000 sorted cells were examined across all samples, and RNA yield correlated strongly with the number of cells per subset.

Study-wide findings and limitations: Fewer insertions and more nucleotide deletions at VDJ recombination sites were observed in patients with type 1 diabetes, implying thymic rearrangement abnormalities. PCR may preferentially amplify shorter templates, but because patient and control samples were amplified and corrected together, any resulting skew would affect both groups equally. Type 1 diabetes patients showed a moderate but significant shortening of TCRB CDR3 length in all four CD4+ subsets. Naive, central memory and regulatory TCRB repertoires appeared more similar among patients than among healthy donors. Because cDNA was sequenced instead of genomic DNA, activated cells with high expression could be over-represented, although the groups did not differ in activation or CD3 levels. Because small numbers of individuals were included in the HLA sub-analyses, any influence of HLA type on TCRB rearrangement was left unresolved.

With regard to this clone: No cognate antigen has been identified for it. No much larger clone exists at a distance of one base, and base qualities are not known.

The CDR3 sequence holds 16 residues, the cysteine and phenylalanine included. Just the 48-base CDR3 DNA is kept, in frame starting at base 1. The High Capacity cDNA Reverse Transcription Kit was used to reverse transcribe all of the isolated RNA, meaning that expressed TCRB transcripts were what got sequenced. Naive, central memory and regulatory T cell samples underwent deep immunoSEQ sequencing, averaging roughly 3.4 million total reads per sample. After sorted cells were lysed in RLT buffer, RNA was extracted with DNase-treated RNeasy Micro or Mini kits, with the choice depending on cell number. To prevent cross-contamination, every cell subset was processed on its own, while patient and healthy donor samples were processed together. Using the immunoSEQ multiplex PCR, TCRB sequences were amplified from cDNA into 87-bp fragments spanning the CDR3 region. Amplicons were sequenced on the Illumina HiSeq platform. Under the source paper's analysis protocol: PCR bias was computationally corrected using synthetic template baselines, reads within Hamming distance 2 were collapsed, and singletons that could not be merged were discarded. Reads were aligned to IMGT to assign V, D and J genes, CDR3 length, and insertions or deletions at six rearrangement sites. Within each subset, clonotype counts were normalized to sorted cell number, after which true diversity and Gini coefficients were computed with the tcR R package. The overlap coefficient, calculated on TCRB nucleotide sequences, was used to measure repertoire sharing. In its TCRdb copy, this immuneACCESS table keeps in-frame sequences only and misses some clones. Where compared with another copy, unresolved V genes explain less than half of these, and the others have no known cause. The V and J calls and clone size come from that table; D and trimming were worked out from the DNA. This sample gives roughly 160,000 clones in total; about 7.9% of them show up just once. 0.5% of the sample is held by the ten biggest clonotypes.

Each donor gave one peripheral blood draw, averaging roughly 0.11 L, which was collected into heparinised tubes. A BD FACSAria II was used to sort naive, central memory, regulatory and stem cell-like memory CD4+ T cells with a panel that included CD45RO, CCR7, CD25, CD127, CD95 and CD27. All sorted populations exceeded 95% purity. PBMCs were separated immediately by Lymphoprep density gradient centrifugation and were stained directly, without being cultured. To minimize batch effects, samples were stained and sorted in pairs, one healthy donor with one patient per experiment. What was sequenced was central memory CD4+ T cells from blood. The source of this sequence is a man aged 18 to 30 with type 1 diabetes. The V and J genes are TRBV1 and TRBJ1-6; the table gives TRBD1 as D, unverified against the DNA. TRBV1 corresponds to a pseudogene. At the DNA level, the sequence is TGCACCAGCAGCCAAGGCCGTGACAGGGGAAATTCACCCCTCCACTTT. Its protein product is CTSSQGRDRGNSPLHF.